This is a list of T cell receptor beta chains from one sample in a study of technical replicates of blood from several donors. Using immunoSEQ multiplex PCR, the repertoire was profiled, and TCRdb retains in-frame clones only, with some absent. The data hold some 15,000 clones, with over 80% observed a single time. Specimen: PBMCs. The source of these receptors is a human donor in good health. Each CDR3 is given with its conserved first and last residue. A D gene is named only where the DNA matches it firmly. Clone size is not always given. Where it is, it says once, few, many or a class for expanded clones.

V,size,length,D,J,CDR3,DNA
TRBV4-1,-,18,-,TRBJ1-2,CASSQERIEPQAYYGYTF,TGCGCCAGCAGCCAAGAAAGAATAGAGCCCCAAGCGTACTATGGCTACACCTTC
TRBV5-1,-,14,TRBD2,TRBJ2-1,CASSSAGAYNEQFF,TGCGCCAGCAGCTCAGCGGGGGCCTACAATGAGCAGTTCTTC
TRBV27,-,17,TRBD2,TRBJ2-5,CASSSRTSGRKEETQYF,TGTGCCAGCAGTTCCCGGACTAGCGGGAGAAAGGAAGAGACCCAGTACTTC
TRBV9,-,14,-,TRBJ2-2,CASSIQTNTGELFF,TGTGCCAGCAGCATCCAGACGAACACCGGGGAGCTGTTTTTT
TRBV11-2,-,15,-,TRBJ2-7,CASSLEQLSSYEQYF,TGTGCCAGCAGCTTAGAACAGCTAAGCTCCTACGAGCAGTACTTC
TRBV4-1,-,14,-,TRBJ1-2,CASSQDGGDYGYTF,TGCGCCAGCAGCCAAGATGGGGGGGACTATGGCTACACCTTC
TRBV6-1,-,15,TRBD2,TRBJ2-1,CASSSGTSGRNEQFF,TGTGCCAGCAGTTCCGGGACTAGCGGGAGGAATGAGCAGTTCTTC
TRBV28,-,15,-,TRBJ2-3,CASSLPGSGTDTQYF,TGTGCCAGCAGTTTACCCGGGAGTGGCACAGATACGCAGTATTTT
TRBV2,few,16,TRBD2,TRBJ2-1,CASVRTSGSSYNEQFF,TGTGCCAGCGTACGGACTAGCGGGAGCTCCTACAATGAGCAGTTCTTC
TRBV10-1,-,14,-,TRBJ1-2,CASSAGRYPYGYTF,TGCGCCAGCAGTGCTGGCAGGTATCCTTATGGCTACACCTTC
TRBV5-1,once,15,TRBD1,TRBJ2-3,CASSSAGTGVNTQYF,TGCGCCAGCAGCTCCGCCGGGACAGGGGTTAATACGCAGTATTTT
TRBV5-1,-,16,-,TRBJ1-2,CASSNPSAGQEVVYTF,TGCGCCAGCAGCAACCCTTCGGCAGGGCAGGAAGTCGTCTACACCTTC
TRBV21-1,once,17,-,TRBJ2-3,CASSKGDRQGASDTQYF,TGTGCCAGCAGCAAAGGGGACCGTCAGGGGGCATCGGATACGCAGTATTTT
TRBV7-9,-,16,TRBD1,TRBJ2-2,CASSGPGQVNTGELFF,TGTGCCAGCAGCGGCCCGGGACAGGTGAACACCGGGGAGCTGTTTTTT
TRBV2,-,14,TRBD1,TRBJ2-5,CASSPTGIQETQYF,TGTGCCAGCAGTCCGACAGGGATCCAAGAGACCCAGTACTTC
TRBV18,-,15,-,TRBJ2-5,CASSPDASGQETQYF,TGTGCCAGCTCACCCGACGCCAGCGGACAAGAGACCCAGTACTTC
TRBV9,-,15,TRBD2,TRBJ2-1,CASSVMASGTREQFF,TGTGCCAGCAGCGTAATGGCTAGCGGGACGCGTGAGCAGTTCTTC
TRBV7-9,few,12,-,TRBJ1-5,CASSLHNQPQHF,TGTGCCAGCAGCTTACACAATCAGCCCCAGCATTTT
TRBV2,-,15,TRBD2,TRBJ2-1,CASSEGLAPGNEQFF,TGTGCCAGCAGCGAGGGACTAGCCCCGGGAAATGAGCAGTTCTTC
TRBV6-1,-,13,-,TRBJ2-2,CASSDSGNRELFF,TGTGCCAGCAGTGACTCAGGGAACCGGGAGCTGTTTTTT
TRBV29-1,-,12,-,TRBJ2-3,CSVPPGADTQYF,TGCAGCGTCCCTCCCGGGGCAGATACGCAGTATTTT
TRBV18,-,14,-,TRBJ2-5,CASSPRPSQETQYF,TGTGCCAGCTCACCAAGGCCTAGCCAAGAGACCCAGTACTTC
TRBV19,once,15,-,TRBJ2-7,CASSWTGRGAYEQYF,TGTGCCAGTAGTTGGACGGGACGGGGGGCTTACGAGCAGTACTTC
TRBV6-1,-,13,-,TRBJ1-1,CASSENWSTEAFF,TGTGCCAGCAGTGAAAACTGGAGCACTGAAGCTTTCTTT
TRBV11-2,-,16,TRBD2,TRBJ2-5,CASSLISGRRLETQYF,TGTGCCAGCAGCTTAATTAGCGGGAGACGGTTAGAGACCCAGTACTTC